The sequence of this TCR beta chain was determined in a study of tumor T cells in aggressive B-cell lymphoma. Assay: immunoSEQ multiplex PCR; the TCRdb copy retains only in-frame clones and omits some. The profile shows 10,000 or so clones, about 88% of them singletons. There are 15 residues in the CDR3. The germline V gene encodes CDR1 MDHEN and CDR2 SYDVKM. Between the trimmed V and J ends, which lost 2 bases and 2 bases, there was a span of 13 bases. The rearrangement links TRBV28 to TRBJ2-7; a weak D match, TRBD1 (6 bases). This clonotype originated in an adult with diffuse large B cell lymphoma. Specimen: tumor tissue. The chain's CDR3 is CASSLRAGEPYEQYF. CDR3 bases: TGTGCCAGCAGTTTAAGGGCAGGGGAACCCTACGAGCAGTACTTC.